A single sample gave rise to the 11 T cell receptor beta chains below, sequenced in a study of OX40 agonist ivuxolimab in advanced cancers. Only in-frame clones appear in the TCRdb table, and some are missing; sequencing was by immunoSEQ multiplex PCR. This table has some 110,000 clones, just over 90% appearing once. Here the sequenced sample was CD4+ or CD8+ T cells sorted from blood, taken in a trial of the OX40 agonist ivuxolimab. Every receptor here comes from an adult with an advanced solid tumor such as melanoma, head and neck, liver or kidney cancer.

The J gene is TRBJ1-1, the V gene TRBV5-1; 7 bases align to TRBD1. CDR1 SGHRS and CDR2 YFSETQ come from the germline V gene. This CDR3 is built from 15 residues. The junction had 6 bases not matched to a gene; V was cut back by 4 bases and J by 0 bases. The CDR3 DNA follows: TGCGCCAGCAGCCCGGCGACAGGGATGAACACTGAAGCTTTCTTT. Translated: CASSPATGMNTEAFF. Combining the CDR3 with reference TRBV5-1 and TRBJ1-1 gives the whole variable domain KAGVTQTPRYLIKTRGQQVTLSCSPISGHRSVSWYQQTPGQGLQFLFEYFSETQRNKGNFPGRFSGRQFSNSRSEMNVSTLELGDSALYLCASSPATGMNTEAFFGQGTRLTVV.

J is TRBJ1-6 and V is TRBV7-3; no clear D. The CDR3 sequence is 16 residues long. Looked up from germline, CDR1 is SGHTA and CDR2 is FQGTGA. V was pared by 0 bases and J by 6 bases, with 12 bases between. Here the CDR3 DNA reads TGTGCCAGCAGCTTAACCGGCCGGGGAACTAATTCACCCCTCCACTTT. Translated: CASSLTGRGTNSPLHF.

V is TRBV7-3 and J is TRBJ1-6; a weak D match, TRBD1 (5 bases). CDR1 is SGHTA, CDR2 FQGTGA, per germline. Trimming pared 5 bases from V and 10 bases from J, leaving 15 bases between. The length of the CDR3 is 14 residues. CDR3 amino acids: CASSPQGEGSPLHF. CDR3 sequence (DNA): TGTGCCAGCAGCCCGCAGGGAGAAGGCTCACCCCTCCACTTT.

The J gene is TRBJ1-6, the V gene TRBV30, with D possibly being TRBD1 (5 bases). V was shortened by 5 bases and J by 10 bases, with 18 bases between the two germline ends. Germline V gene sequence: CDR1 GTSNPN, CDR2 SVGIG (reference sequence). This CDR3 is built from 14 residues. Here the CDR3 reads CAWGTGPRYSPLHF. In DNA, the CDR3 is TGTGCCTGGGGGACGGGACCTAGATACTCACCCCTCCACTTT.

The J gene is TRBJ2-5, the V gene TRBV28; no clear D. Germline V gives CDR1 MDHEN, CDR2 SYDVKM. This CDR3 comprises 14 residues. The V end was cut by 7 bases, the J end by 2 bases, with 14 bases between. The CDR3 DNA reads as TGTGCCAGCACCCTCGGAAGGCTTCAAGAGACCCAGTACTTC. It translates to CASTLGRLQETQYF.

The CDR3 DNA reads TGTGCCAGCAGTTACGACAGGAGGACTGGAAACACCATATATTTT. This encodes CASSYDRRTGNTIYF. The chain uses TRBV6-5 and TRBJ1-3, with D perhaps matching TRBD1 (6 bases). CDR1 and CDR2 from the germline V gene are MNHEY and SVGAGI. This CDR3 contains 15 residues. V was trimmed by 2 bases and J by 2 bases, leaving 10 bases between them.

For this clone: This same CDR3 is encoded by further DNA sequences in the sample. The CDR3 loop is CASSRQGVGNQPQHF. CDR3 nucleotides: TGTGCCAGCAGTCGCCAGGGGGTAGGGAATCAGCCCCAGCATTTT. V usage is TRBV6-5 and J usage is TRBJ1-5; TRBD1 aligns across 7 bases. Trimming at V came to 5 bases and at J to 4 bases, leaving 8 bases not matched to a gene. There are 15 residues in the CDR3. Per the germline V gene, CDR1 is MNHEY and CDR2 is SVGAGI.

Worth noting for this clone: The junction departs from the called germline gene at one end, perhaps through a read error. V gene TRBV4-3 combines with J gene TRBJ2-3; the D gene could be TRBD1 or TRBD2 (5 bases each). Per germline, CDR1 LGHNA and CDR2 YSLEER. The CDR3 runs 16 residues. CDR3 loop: CASSEEAGAPSDTQYF. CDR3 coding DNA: TGCGCCAGCAGCGAAGAAGCCGGGGCACCGTCCGATACGCAGTATTTT.

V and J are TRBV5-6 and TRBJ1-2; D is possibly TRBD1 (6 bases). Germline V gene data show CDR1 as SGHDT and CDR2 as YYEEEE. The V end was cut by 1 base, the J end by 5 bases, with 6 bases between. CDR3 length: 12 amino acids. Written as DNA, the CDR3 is TGTGCCAGCAGCTTGACAGGGTATGGCTACACCTTC. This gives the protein CASSLTGYGYTF.

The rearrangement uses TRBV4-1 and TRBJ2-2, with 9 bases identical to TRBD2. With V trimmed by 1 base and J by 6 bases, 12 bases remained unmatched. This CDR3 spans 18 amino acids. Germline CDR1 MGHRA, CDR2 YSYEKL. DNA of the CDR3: TGCGCCAGCAGCCAAGCAGGTAGCGGGGGCCCCCTAGCCGGGGAGCTGTTTTTT. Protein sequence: CASSQAGSGGPLAGELFF.

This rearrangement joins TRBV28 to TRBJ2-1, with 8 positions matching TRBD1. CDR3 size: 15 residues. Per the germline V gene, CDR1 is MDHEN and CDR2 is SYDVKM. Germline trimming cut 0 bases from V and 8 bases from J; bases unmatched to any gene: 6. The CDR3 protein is CASSLWQGARDEQFF. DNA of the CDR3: TGTGCCAGCAGTTTATGGCAGGGGGCAAGGGATGAGCAGTTCTTC.